The 6 T cell receptor beta chains in this list originate from one sample, sequenced in a study of T cell repertoires in cytomegalovirus infection. Using its own MiXCR run on the reads, TCRdb lists one record per CDR3 protein. The sample gives 700,000 to 950,000 distinct CDR3 sequences, 30% to 35% of which show up once; over 10% is in the top ten. No antigen has been identified for these receptors. The sequenced sample was cultured CD8+ T cells from PBMCs, obtained from culture after CMV antigen stimulation. These receptor sequences come from a human donor in good health (CMV status not recorded). Some clones in this sample may be carry-over from other donors' samples.

This clonotype has ten or more counts. V is TRBV7-2 and J is TRBJ2-5; maybe TRBD2 (6 bases). Germline V CDR1 and CDR2: SGHTA, FQGNSA. Trimming stripped 5 bases from V and 3 bases from J, with 13 bases between. The CDR3 is made up of 14 amino acids. CDR3 coding DNA: TGTGCCAGCAGCCTCGGACTACCGAAAGAGACCCAGTACTTC. Protein: CASSLGLPKETQYF. The complete variable domain, with remaining parts taken from reference TRBV7-2 and TRBJ2-5, reads GAGVSQSPSNKVTEKGKDVELRCDPISGHTALYWYRQSLGQGLEFLIYFQGNSAPDKSGLPSDRFSAERTGGSVSTLTIQRTQQEDSAVYLCASSLGLPKETQYFGPGTRLLVL.

This rearrangement joins TRBV9 to TRBJ2-3, with D tentatively TRBD1 or TRBD2 (5 bases each). This CDR3 spans 14 amino acids. In germline, CDR1 is SGDLS, CDR2 YYNGEE. The V and J ends lost 3 bases and 6 bases respectively, with 14 bases between them. The CDR3 reads CASSGGVRLDTQYF. The CDR3, as DNA: TGTGCCAGCAGCGGAGGGGTAAGACTGGATACGCAGTATTTT.

CDR3 protein: CASRGGARDRSYEQYF. In nucleotides, the CDR3 is TGTGCCAGCAGGGGGGGGGCTCGGGACAGATCCTACGAGCAGTACTTC. The J gene is TRBJ2-7, the V gene TRBV27, with D possibly being TRBD1 or TRBD2 (7 bases each). The germline CDR1 and CDR2 sequences are MNHEY and SMNVEV (reference sequence). This CDR3 is 16 amino acids long. Trimming stripped 6 bases from V and 1 base from J, with 19 bases between.

V gene TRBV5-4 combines with J gene TRBJ2-2; no reliable D call. Trimming removed 4 bases at V and 0 bases at J, with 10 bases between. The germline gives CDR1 SGHNT, CDR2 YYREEE (reference sequence). This CDR3 has 15 residues. CDR3 amino acids: CASSQVPSNTGELFF. In nucleotides, the CDR3 is TGTGCCAGCAGCCAGGTCCCTTCGAACACCGGGGAGCTGTTTTTT.

This clonotype was counted many times. The rearrangement joins TRBV12-3 or TRBV12-4 to TRBJ1-2, with no clear D. V dropped 3 bases and J dropped 1 base, with 12 bases sitting between them. The CDR3 is 15 residues long. CDR3 DNA: TGTGCCAGCAGTTTGGATAGTTCTCTTAACTATGGCTACACCTTC. Translation gives CASSLDSSLNYGYTF.

The J gene is TRBJ1-3, the V gene TRBV20-1; TRBD1 might be the D (6 bases). Trimming removed 4 bases from V and 2 bases from J, with 21 bases in between. This CDR3 is built from 17 residues. Germline CDR1 DFQATT, CDR2 SNEGSKA (reference sequence). The CDR3 bases are TGCAGTGCTAATCTCCGCTGGCAGGGGCAAGCTGGAAACACCATATATTTT. Amino acids: CSANLRWQGQAGNTIYF.